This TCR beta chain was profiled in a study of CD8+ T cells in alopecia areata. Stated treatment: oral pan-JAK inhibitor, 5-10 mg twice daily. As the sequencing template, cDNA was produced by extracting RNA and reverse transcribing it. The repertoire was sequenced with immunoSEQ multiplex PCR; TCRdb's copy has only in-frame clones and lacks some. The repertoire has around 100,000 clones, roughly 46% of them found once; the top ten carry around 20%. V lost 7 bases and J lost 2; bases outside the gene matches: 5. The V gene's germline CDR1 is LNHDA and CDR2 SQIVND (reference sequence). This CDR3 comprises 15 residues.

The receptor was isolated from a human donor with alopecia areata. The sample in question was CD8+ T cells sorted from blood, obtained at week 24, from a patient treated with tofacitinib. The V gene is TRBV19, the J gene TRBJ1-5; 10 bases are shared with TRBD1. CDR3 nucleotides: TGTGCCAGTACCCCCGGGACAGGGGGCAATCAGCCCCAGCATTTT. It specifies CASTPGTGGNQPQHF.